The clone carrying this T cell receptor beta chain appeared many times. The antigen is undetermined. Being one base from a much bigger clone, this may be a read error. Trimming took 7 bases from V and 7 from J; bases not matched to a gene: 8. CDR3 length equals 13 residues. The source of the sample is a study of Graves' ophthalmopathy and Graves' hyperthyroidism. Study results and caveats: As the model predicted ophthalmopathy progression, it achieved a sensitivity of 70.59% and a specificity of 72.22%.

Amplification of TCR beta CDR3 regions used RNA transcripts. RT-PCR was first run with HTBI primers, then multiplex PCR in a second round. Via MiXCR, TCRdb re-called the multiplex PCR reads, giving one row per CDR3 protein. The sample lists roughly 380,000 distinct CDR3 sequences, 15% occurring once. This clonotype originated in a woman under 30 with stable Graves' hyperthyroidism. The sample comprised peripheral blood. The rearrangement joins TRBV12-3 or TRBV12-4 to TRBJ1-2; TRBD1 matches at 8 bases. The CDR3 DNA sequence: TGTGCCAGCAACCACGACAGGGGCCCTGGCTACACCTTC. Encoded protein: CASNHDRGPGYTF.